The 17 T cell receptor beta chains below all came from one sample that was sequenced in a study of response to subunit inactivated influenza vaccine. One entry per CDR3 protein results from TCRdb running MiXCR on the RT-PCR reads. The sample yields hundreds of thousands of distinct CDR3 sequences, more than 15% seen once. Sequencing was performed on CD4+ T cells sorted from PBMCs, taken approximately 25 months after vaccination. The receptors stem from a man aged 45-69 years who received an inactivated influenza vaccine.

This clonotype was observed a few times. The chain combines TRBV11-2 with TRBJ2-3; 9 bases match TRBD2. CDR1 is SGHAT, CDR2 FQNNGV, per germline. The CDR3 extends over 16 amino acids. Trimming took 1 base from V and 4 from J; bases not matched to a gene: 6. CDR3 sequence: CASSLAPRGGPDTQYF. The DNA of the CDR3 is TGTGCCAGCAGCTTAGCTCCGCGGGGGGGGCCAGATACGCAGTATTTT.

V gene TRBV12-3 or TRBV12-4 combines with J gene TRBJ2-1, with D possibly called TRBD1 or TRBD2 (5 bases each). The CDR3 loop spans 12 amino acids. V was pared by 1 base and J by 13 bases, with 11 bases between. CDR3 nucleotide sequence: TGTGCCAGCAGTTTAGAGGGACGGACACAGTTCTTC. Translation: CASSLEGRTQFF.

The CDR3 bases are TGCAGTGCTAGTGAAAACCGAAACACCGGGGAGCTGTTTTTT. Translating it yields CSASENRNTGELFF. J is TRBJ2-2 and V is TRBV20-1; D unresolved. The CDR3 sequence is 14 residues long. Germline assignment: CDR1 DFQATT and CDR2 SNEGSKA (reference sequence). V was pared by 3 bases and J by 2 bases, with 10 bases between.

The chain recombines TRBV7-2 with TRBJ1-4; perhaps TRBD1 as D (5 bases). Trimming removed 5 bases at V and 8 bases at J, with 15 bases between. The CDR3 extends over 14 amino acids. From germline, CDR1 is SGHTA and CDR2 FQGNSA. The CDR3 here is CASSRDVTGEKLFF. CDR3 sequence (DNA): TGTGCCAGCAGCCGGGACGTTACCGGGGAAAAACTGTTTTTT.

There are a few counts of this clonotype. The gene calls are TRBV20-1 and TRBJ2-5; unclear D gene. V was clipped by 2 bases and J by 4 bases, with 11 bases between them. CDR3 size: 13 residues. CDR1 is DFQATT, CDR2 SNEGSKA, per germline (reference sequence). The CDR3 DNA is TGCAGTGCTAGATATCCGGGCCCAGAGACCCAGTACTTC. This sequence encodes CSARYPGPETQYF.

This clonotype appeared many times. This chain joins TRBV29-1 and TRBJ2-3; 15 bases are shared with TRBD2. V lost 7 bases and J lost 4; bases outside the gene matches: 3. The V gene's germline CDR1 is SQVTM and CDR2 ANQGSEA. The CDR3 is 14 amino acids. The DNA for the CDR3 is TGCAGCGCAGGACTAGCGGGGGGGGCAGATACGCAGTATTTT. This encodes CSAGLAGGADTQYF.

The CDR3 here is CAILTGRKNTEAFF. CDR3 DNA sequence: TGTGCCATACTTACCGGGAGAAAAAACACTGAAGCTTTCTTT. This chain connects TRBV2 to TRBJ1-1; D is undetermined. The V end was cut by 10 bases, the J end by 2 bases, with 17 bases between. This CDR3 has 14 amino acids. Looked up from germline, CDR1 is SNHLY and CDR2 is FYNNEI.

This clonotype has at least ten counts. This sequence joins TRBV4-3 and TRBJ2-3; D is ambiguous. The germline V gene encodes CDR1 LGHNA and CDR2 YSLEER. This CDR3 region has 14 residues. Trimming pared 0 bases from V and 4 bases from J, leaving 8 bases between. CDR3 sequence (DNA): TGCGCCAGCAGCCAAGAGATTAGCTCAGATACGCAGTATTTT. Translating gives CASSQEISSDTQYF.

There are a few counts of this clonotype. V and J are TRBV3-1 and TRBJ2-7, with D unresolved. Germline CDR1 reads LGHDT; CDR2 reads YNNKEL (reference sequence). The CDR3 is 15 amino acids. The germline V and J ends were trimmed by 0 bases and 0 bases, with 9 bases remaining between them. The CDR3 DNA sequence: TGTGCCAGCAGCCAAGACCCCTGGAGCTCCTACGAGCAGTACTTC. Its protein is CASSQDPWSSYEQYF.

This clonotype was observed many times. The chain combines TRBV4-3 with TRBJ1-5, with D uncertain. From germline, CDR1 is LGHNA and CDR2 YSLEER. V was pared by 1 base and J by 6 bases, with 7 bases between. This CDR3 spans 13 amino acids. Here the CDR3 reads CASSQGEGQPQHF. CDR3 sequence (DNA): TGCGCCAGCAGCCAAGGGGAAGGTCAGCCCCAGCATTTT.

The chain links TRBV29-1 to TRBJ2-1; D might be TRBD1 (5 bases). The V end lost 6 bases, the J end lost 3 bases, and 12 bases lay between the germline ends. This CDR3 spans 13 amino acids. The V gene's germline CDR1 is SQVTM and CDR2 ANQGSEA. CDR3 sequence: CSVAGNYYNEQFF. In DNA, the CDR3 is TGCAGCGTCGCAGGGAACTACTACAATGAGCAGTTCTTC.

This clonotype appeared many times. CDR3 amino acids: CASSLSGPSYEQYF. CDR3 nucleotides: TGTGCCAGCAGTTTGTCGGGGCCTTCCTACGAGCAGTACTTC. The V gene is TRBV12-3 or TRBV12-4, the J gene TRBJ2-7; the D call may be TRBD1 or TRBD2 (5 bases each). The CDR3 has 14 amino acids. V gave up 3 bases and J gave up 1 base, with 10 bases separating them.

This rearrangement joins TRBV6-2 or TRBV6-3 to TRBJ2-1; 8 bases agree with TRBD2. The germline V gene encodes CDR1 MNHEY and CDR2 SVGEGT. V trimming: 5 bases; J trimming: 2 bases; junction bases outside the gene matches: 8. CDR3 length: 16 amino acids. For the CDR3, the DNA is TGTGCCAGCAGTAATACGGGACTAGGGGCCTACAATGAGCAGTTCTTC. Its translation: CASSNTGLGAYNEQFF.

This clonotype was seen a few times. The V and J genes are TRBV5-1 and TRBJ2-7; 7 bases line up with TRBD1. The junction had 1 base not matched to a gene; V was cut back by 1 base and J by 3 bases. Germline V gene lookup returns CDR1 SGHRS and CDR2 YFSETQ. The CDR3 loop spans 13 amino acids. The CDR3 is CASSLRDSYEQYF. CDR3 coding DNA: TGCGCCAGCAGCTTGCGGGACAGCTACGAGCAGTACTTC. The variable domain in full, with the rest retrieved from reference TRBV5-1 and TRBJ2-7, is KAGVTQTPRYLIKTRGQQVTLSCSPISGHRSVSWYQQTPGQGLQFLFEYFSETQRNKGNFPGRFSGRQFSNSRSEMNVSTLELGDSALYLCASSLRDSYEQYFGPGTRLTVT.

The gene calls are TRBV20-1 and TRBJ2-7; tentatively, D is TRBD2 (7 bases). The germline gives CDR1 DFQATT, CDR2 SNEGSKA (reference sequence). V dropped 7 bases and J dropped 0 bases, with 13 bases sitting between them. This CDR3 spans 13 amino acids. CDR3 protein: CSGGRGDSYEQYF. CDR3 DNA: TGCAGTGGGGGGAGGGGGGACTCCTACGAGCAGTACTTC.

This clonotype was recorded at least ten times. The V and J genes are TRBV12-3 or TRBV12-4 and TRBJ1-2, with 7 nucleotides matching TRBD1. The trim removed 1 base at V and 0 bases at J, leaving 8 bases unmatched. The CDR3 extends over 17 amino acids. The chain's CDR3 is CASSLGTGLLANYGYTF. The CDR3 DNA is TGTGCCAGCAGTTTAGGGACAGGCCTTCTGGCTAACTATGGCTACACCTTC.

This clonotype was found many times. The genes are TRBV6-6 and TRBJ1-1; D gene unclear. The CDR3 spans 13 residues. Germline-derived CDR1 and CDR2 are MNHNY and SVGAGI (reference sequence). V was shortened by 2 bases and J by 2 bases, with 6 bases between the two germline ends. The CDR3 sequence: CASSYVSNTEAFF. The CDR3 DNA follows: TGTGCCAGCAGTTACGTTAGTAACACTGAAGCTTTCTTT.